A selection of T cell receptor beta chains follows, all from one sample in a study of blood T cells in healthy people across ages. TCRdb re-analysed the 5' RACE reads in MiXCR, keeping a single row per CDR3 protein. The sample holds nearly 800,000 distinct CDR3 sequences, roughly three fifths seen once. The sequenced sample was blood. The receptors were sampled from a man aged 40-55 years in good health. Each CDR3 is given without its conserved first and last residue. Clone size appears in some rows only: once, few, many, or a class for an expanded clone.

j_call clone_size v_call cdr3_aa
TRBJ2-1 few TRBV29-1 SVEDRSGGAEF
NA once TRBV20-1 SATGTAYEQY
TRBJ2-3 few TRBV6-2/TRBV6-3 ASSYSSGQGGPDTQY
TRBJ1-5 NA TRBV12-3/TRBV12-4 ASMDWANQPQH
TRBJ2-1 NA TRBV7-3 ASSSKGSVYEQF
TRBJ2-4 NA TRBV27 ATSRGTSGVLAKNIQY
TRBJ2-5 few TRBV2 ASSVGLASETQY
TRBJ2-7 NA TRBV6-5 ASSYGDSFDEQY
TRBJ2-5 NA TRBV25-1 ASSGSGGWGLDEQY
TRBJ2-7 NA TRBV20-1 SARPASGSTYEQY
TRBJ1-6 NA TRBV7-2 ASSNKEQGSNSPLH
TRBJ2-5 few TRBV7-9 ASSSGGVQETQY
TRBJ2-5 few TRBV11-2 ASSLEWTGEETQY
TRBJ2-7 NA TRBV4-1 AGSQERADSYEQY
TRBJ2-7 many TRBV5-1 ASSFGQGSYEQY
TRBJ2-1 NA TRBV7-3 ASSREGDSYNEQF
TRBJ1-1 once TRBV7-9 ASSPRGLATEAF
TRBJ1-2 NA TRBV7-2 ASSLFGVLGYT
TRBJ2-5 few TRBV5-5 ASSLRQGWETQY
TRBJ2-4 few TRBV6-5 ASSPTWTGMNIQY
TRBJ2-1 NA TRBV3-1 ASSQDYRDNEQF
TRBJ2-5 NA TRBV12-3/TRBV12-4 ASSLPPSQGVQETQY
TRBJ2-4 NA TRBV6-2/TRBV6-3 ASSVGTGGAPAKNIQY
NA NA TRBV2 ASIAGSAFEQY
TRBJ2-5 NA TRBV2 ASSETTVTETQY
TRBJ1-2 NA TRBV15 ATSGTQGDYGYT